These 15 T cell receptor beta chains originate from one sample sequenced in a study of blood T cell repertoires in COVID-19. Clones were sequenced by immunoSEQ multiplex PCR, and TCRdb holds only the in-frame ones, with some missing. The sample consists of roughly 180,000 clones, over 80% of them appearing once. Material for sequencing was PBMCs or T cells enriched from blood (not recorded which). The receptors were sampled from a woman aged 60-70 years who had recovered from COVID-19.

The gene calls are TRBV27 and TRBJ2-5; tentative D call: TRBD2 (7 bases). This CDR3 contains 13 residues. V was trimmed by 11 bases and J by 1 base, leaving 14 bases between them. In germline, CDR1 is MNHEY, CDR2 SMNVEV (reference sequence). The CDR3, as DNA: TGTGCCTGCCGGCGGGGGCCCCAAGAGACCCAGTACTTC. As protein: CACRRGPQETQYF.

The chain carries TRBV7-9 and TRBJ2-1, with D possibly matching TRBD2 (6 bases). V was trimmed by 5 bases and J by 0 bases, leaving 17 bases between them. The CDR3 extends over 17 amino acids. CDR1 is SEHNR, CDR2 FQNEAQ, per germline (reference sequence). For the CDR3, the DNA is TGTGCCAGCAGCGACGGGACTTTCTATCGCTCCTACAATGAGCAGTTCTTC. Amino acid sequence: CASSDGTFYRSYNEQFF.

The rearrangement uses TRBV5-4 and TRBJ1-4; no clear D gene. The CDR3 extends over 15 amino acids. Between the trimmed V and J ends, which lost 3 bases and 0 bases, there was a span of 9 bases. Germline V gene lookup returns CDR1 SGHNT and CDR2 YYREEE (reference sequence). The chain's CDR3 is CASSWTGATNEKLFF. DNA of the CDR3: TGTGCCAGCAGCTGGACTGGGGCAACTAATGAAAAACTGTTTTTT.

J is TRBJ1-5 and V is TRBV10-3, with TRBD1 as a possible D gene (6 bases). Between the trimmed V and J ends, which lost 0 bases and 1 base, there was a span of 13 bases. Germline V gene data show CDR1 as ENHRY and CDR2 as SYGVKD. This CDR3 is built from 17 residues. The CDR3 spells CAISESVLDRSNQPQHF. CDR3 DNA sequence: TGTGCCATCAGTGAGTCGGTTCTAGACAGGAGCAATCAGCCCCAGCATTTT.

The chain links TRBV18 to TRBJ1-1; the D is unclear. Germline CDR1 is KGHSH and CDR2 is LQKENI. This CDR3 is built from 15 residues. The V and J ends lost 2 bases and 3 bases respectively, with 13 bases between them. This chain's CDR3 is CASSPGSGRDTEAFF. The CDR3 nucleotides read TGTGCCAGCTCACCAGGGTCCGGGAGGGACACTGAAGCTTTCTTT.

The chain has TRBV7-9 and TRBJ2-3, with TRBD1 as a possible D gene (5 bases). V lost 5 bases to trimming and J lost 3 bases, with 12 bases between them. The CDR3 is 14 residues long. Germline loops: CDR1 SEHNR, CDR2 FQNEAQ (reference sequence). CDR3 nucleotides: TGTGCCAGCAGCCCCGACAGCTTAACAGATACGCAGTATTTT. It is translated as CASSPDSLTDTQYF. Variable domain in full (rest from reference TRBV7-9 and TRBJ2-3): DTGVSQNPRHKITKRGQNVTFRCDPISEHNRLYWYRQTLGQGPEFLTYFQNEAQLEKSRLLSDRFSAERPKGSFSTLEIQRTEQGDSAMYLCASSPDSLTDTQYFGPGTRLTVL.

The J gene is TRBJ1-2, the V gene TRBV28, with TRBD1 matching over 10 bases. The CDR3 contains 16 residues. With V trimmed by 6 bases and J by 5 bases, 12 bases remained unmatched. The germline V gene encodes CDR1 MDHEN and CDR2 SYDVKM. CDR3: CASSEPPGQGSYGYTF. The CDR3 DNA reads TGTGCCAGCAGCGAGCCCCCGGGACAGGGGTCTTATGGCTACACCTTC.

The chain couples TRBV25-1 to TRBJ2-5; weak D call: TRBD2 (7 bases). V shed 6 bases and J shed 5 bases, with 13 bases lying between them. CDR1 is MGHDK and CDR2 is SYGVNS in the germline V gene. The CDR3 consists of 13 residues. CDR3 DNA sequence: TGTGCCAGCAGGAAAAGGGGGGGGGAGACCCAGTACTTC. It encodes CASRKRGGETQYF.

The rearrangement links TRBV2 to TRBJ2-5; 12 positions agree with TRBD2. V was pared by 6 bases and J by 1 base, with 3 bases of the junction left unmatched. The CDR3 runs to 15 residues. Germline loops: CDR1 SNHLY, CDR2 FYNNEI. The chain's CDR3 is CASRRLAGVQETQYF. CDR3 sequence (DNA): TGTGCCAGCAGGAGACTAGCGGGGGTCCAAGAGACCCAGTACTTC.

This clone was counted between two and nine times. The chain recombines TRBV4-2 with TRBJ1-1, with D unclear. Trimming took 0 bases from V and 5 from J, leaving 13 bases between them. CDR1 and CDR2 from the germline V gene are LGHNA and YNFKEQ. The CDR3 is 15 amino acids. The CDR3 DNA reads TGTGCCAGCAGCCAAGATGGTGCGGGTAATACTGAAGCTTTCTTT. This sequence encodes CASSQDGAGNTEAFF.

The chain employs TRBV4-1 and TRBJ2-1, with D hard to call. CDR1 and CDR2 from the germline V gene are MGHRA and YSYEKL. Between the trimmed V and J ends, which lost 3 bases and 5 bases, there was a span of 8 bases. The CDR3 covers 13 residues. CDR3 protein: CASSQVAHNEQFF. For the CDR3, the DNA is TGCGCCAGCAGCCAGGTAGCCCACAATGAGCAGTTCTTC.

The chain links TRBV15 to TRBJ2-1; 12 nucleotides line up with TRBD2. Germline CDR1 and CDR2: LNHNV and YYDKDF (reference sequence). The V segment lost 0 bases and the J segment 8 bases; nucleotides outside the gene matches: 5. The CDR3 consists of 16 residues. Written as DNA, the CDR3 is TGTGCCACCAGCAGAGAACTAGCGGGAGGAGGCGATGAGCAGTTCTTC. Translating gives CATSRELAGGGDEQFF. Full variable domain (missing parts from reference TRBV15 and TRBJ2-1): DAMVIQNPRYQVTQFGKPVTLSCSQTLNHNVMYWYQQKSSQAPKLLFHYYDKDFNNEADTPDNFQSRRPNTSFCFLDIRSPGLGDTAMYLCATSRELAGGGDEQFFGPGTRLTVL.

The V call is TRBV5-1, the J call TRBJ1-2, with a possible D match to TRBD1 (5 bases). Trimming pared 1 base from V and 5 bases from J, leaving 18 bases between. CDR3 size: 16 residues. Per the germline V gene, CDR1 is SGHRS and CDR2 is YFSETQ. The CDR3 reads CASSLFQGFPQYGYTF. CDR3 sequence (DNA): TGCGCCAGCAGCTTGTTCCAGGGATTTCCTCAATATGGCTACACCTTC.

The chain uses TRBV5-1 and TRBJ1-3; possible D gene TRBD1, 6 bases. V lost 4 bases, J lost 1 base, and 12 bases lay in between. This CDR3 contains 15 residues. Germline values: CDR1 SGHRS, CDR2 YFSETQ. CDR3 coding DNA: TGCGCCAGCAGCCCTTTCACAGGGTCTGGAAACACCATATATTTT. The encoded protein is CASSPFTGSGNTIYF.

The chain employs TRBV5-1 and TRBJ1-1; 8 bases line up with TRBD1. After removal of 4 bases from V and 7 bases from J, the junction contained 9 bases not matched to a gene. Per the germline V gene, CDR1 is SGHRS and CDR2 is YFSETQ. CDR3 length equals 14 residues. The CDR3 coding sequence is TGCGCCAGCAGCGTGACAGGGGAGTTTGGTGAAGCTTTCTTT. It translates to CASSVTGEFGEAFF.